The present T cell receptor (beta chain) was sequenced within a study of control samples from healthy donors and cancer patients (dated by TCRdb to the early 2020s). Measured from the cysteine to the phenylalanine, the CDR3 is 14 residues long. Solely the CDR3 DNA is kept, with 42 bases framed from the first base. Via the germline V gene, CDR1 is SGDLS and CDR2 YYNGEE. In the case of this clone: Which antigen it targets is not known. At one boundary the junction diverges from the germline segment, which might be a read error.

Libraries were prepared through the immunoSEQ multiplex PCR assay. In its TCRdb copy, this immuneACCESS table keeps in-frame sequences only and misses some clones. Where compared with another copy, unresolved V genes explain less than half of these, and the others have no known cause. For this sample the table gives some 20,000 clones, of which around 89% were detected only once. The ten largest clones take up about a tenth of the sample. In this chain, TRBV9 is recombined with TRBJ2-2, and TRBD2 may be the D gene, going by 5 matching bases. The receptor comes from a woman aged 55 to 70 with head and neck cancer. The sample was PBMCs. In nucleotides, the sequence is TGTGCCAGCAGCGTAGAGGTATCCACCGGGAAGCTGTTTTTT. It translates as CASSVEVSTGKLFF.